This T cell receptor beta chain was profiled in a study of cytomegalovirus exposure and HLA in healthy donors. This CDR3 is built from 15 residues. Germline values: CDR1 SGHRS, CDR2 YFSETQ. V dropped 0 bases and J dropped 4; count of bases not matched to a gene: 3. Details on this clone: Its target is not known. The identical CDR3 is also encoded by other nucleotide sequences in the sample.

The donors were part of the 120-subject validation cohort, which stood apart from the roughly 670-subject first cohort. The repertoire was sequenced with immunoSEQ multiplex PCR; TCRdb's copy has only in-frame clones and lacks some. Of some 180,000 clones in the sample, 86% are singletons; the top ten hold 7.2%. General study findings and limits: Many donors shared some public TCRs, even though most TCR sequences were rare. Three CMV-associated chains were confirmed in vitro to be specific for CMV antigens.

The chain recombines TRBV5-1 with TRBJ1-5, with 8 bases identical to TRBD1. This sequence originates from a man aged 25 to 40 in good health and CMV-seropositive. The sequencing input was PBMCs. The CDR3 bases are TGCGCCAGCAGCTTGGCAGGGGGCTTTAATCAGCCCCAGCATTTT. Translation: CASSLAGGFNQPQHF.